This T cell receptor (beta chain) was profiled in a study of CXCR3-negative and CXCR3-positive naive CD8 T cells. General study findings and limits: Compared with CXCR3-negative naive cells, CXCR3-positive naive cells showed more hydrophobic TRB CDR3s.

Germline CDR1 reads SGDLS; CDR2 reads YYNGEE. The length of the CDR3 is 15 residues. Concerning this clonotype: Its antigen remains unidentified.

The study made its TRB cDNA libraries by 5' RACE, adding UMI labels. From the 5' RACE reads, TCRdb lists one entry per CDR3 protein and no DNA. This sample's table has about 66,000 distinct CDR3 sequences. Triplicate roughly 300,000-cell sorts were made of each CD8+ T cell subset. Naive CD8+ T cells showed a CD45RO-CCR7+CD27+CD95- phenotype. The sequencing input was naive CXCR3- CD8+ T cells from blood. Subset of the sample: CD45RO-CCR7+CD27+CD95- naive CD8+ T cells lacking CXCR3 (TNR3-). The receptor was derived from a human donor in good health. Some clones in this sample may be carry-over from other donors' samples. The chain employs TRBV9 and TRBJ2-1; TCRdb calls TRBD1, which cannot be checked without DNA. CDR3 sequence reads: CASSVSGPPADEQFF. The full variable domain, in which reference TRBV9 and TRBJ2-1 provide the parts outside the CDR3, is DSGVTQTPKHLITATGQRVTLRCSPRSGDLSVYWYQQSLDQGLQFLIQYYNGEERAKGNILERFSAQQFPDLHSELNLSSLELGDSALYFCASSVSGPPADEQFFGPGTRLTVL.